These 3 T cell receptor beta chains share one sample of origin, sequenced in a study of identical twins. TCRdb analysed the 5' RACE reads with MiXCR anew, one entry per CDR3 protein. The sample lists 550,000 to 700,000 distinct CDR3 sequences, about 20% seen once, with 4% to 4.5% in the top ten. These same records also appear under a second study, on T cells expressing NK-cell markers.

The material sequenced was PBMCs. The receptor set was obtained from a young woman in good health.

In its sample, this clonotype was seen a few times. The chain combines TRBV12-5 with TRBJ2-7; D uncertain. V was shortened by 6 bases and J by 4 bases, with 7 bases between the two germline ends. The CDR3 extends over 11 amino acids. CDR1 LGHNT and CDR2 FRNRAP come from the germline V gene. The CDR3 DNA follows: TGTGCTAGTGGCCTGTTGTACGAGCAGTACTTC. Translation: CASGLLYEQYF.

The rearrangement joins TRBV10-3 to TRBJ2-7; D uncertain. Germline V gene data show CDR1 as ENHRY and CDR2 as SYGVKD. V dropped 0 bases and J dropped 6 bases, with 12 bases sitting between them. The CDR3 runs 14 residues. Written as DNA, the CDR3 is TGTGCCATCAGTGAGTCGGGCCAGAGTCTCGAGCAGTACTTC. Protein: CAISESGQSLEQYF.

This clonotype was counted a few times. The rearrangement uses TRBV7-6 and TRBJ2-5, with 7 nucleotides matching TRBD1. The germline CDR1 and CDR2 sequences are SGHVS and FNYEAQ. The CDR3 spans 16 residues. Trimming cost V 3 bases and J 1 base; bases outside gene matches: 8. Here the CDR3 DNA reads TGTGCCAGCAGCTTCCGACAGGGCTACTCCCAAGAGACCCAGTACTTC. It specifies CASSFRQGYSQETQYF.